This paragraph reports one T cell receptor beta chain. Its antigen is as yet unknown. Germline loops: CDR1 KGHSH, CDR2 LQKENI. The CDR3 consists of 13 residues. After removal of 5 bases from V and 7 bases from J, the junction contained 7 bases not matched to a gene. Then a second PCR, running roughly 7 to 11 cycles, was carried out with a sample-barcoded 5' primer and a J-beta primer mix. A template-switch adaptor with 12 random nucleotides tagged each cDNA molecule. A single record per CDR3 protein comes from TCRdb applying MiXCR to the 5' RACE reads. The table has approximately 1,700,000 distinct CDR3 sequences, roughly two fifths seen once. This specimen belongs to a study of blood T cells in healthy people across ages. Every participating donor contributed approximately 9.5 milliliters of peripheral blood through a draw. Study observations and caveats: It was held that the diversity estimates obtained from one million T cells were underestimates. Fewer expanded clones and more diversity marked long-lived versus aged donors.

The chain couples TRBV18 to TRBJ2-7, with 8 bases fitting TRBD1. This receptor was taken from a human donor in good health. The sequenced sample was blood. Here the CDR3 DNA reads TGTGCCAGCTCATTTTCCAGGGGGCGTGAGCAGTACTTC. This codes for CASSFSRGREQYF.